Below, 25 T cell receptor beta chains from the same sample are listed, as sequenced in a study of vaccination effects on CD4 cells after COVID-19. Peptide-pool stimulation followed by sequencing identified expanded antigen-specific CD4+ clonotypes in the ViraFEST assay. At the end of more than 8 days of culture, CD4+ T cells were isolated. No vaccinee had earlier SARS-CoV-2 infection, and nucleocapsid antibodies were negative. The assay was immunoSEQ multiplex PCR, and TCRdb's table has in-frame clones only and misses some. Of approximately 44,000 clones listed, roughly 70% are singletons. Their target antigens are unknown. The sequencing used CD4+ T cells from PBMCs cultured with HCoV-OC43 spike peptides, collected before COVID-19 vaccination. Subset specified: HCoV-OC43 spike overlapping peptide pool stimulation. The receptors were sampled from a human donor who received a COVID-19 vaccine.

J is TRBJ2-2 and V is TRBV6-1; 15 bases are shared with TRBD2. Trimming removed 4 bases from V and 4 bases from J; junction bases left unmatched: 7. This CDR3 has 18 residues. Germline V gene data show CDR1 as MNHNS and CDR2 as SASEGT. CDR3 sequence: CASSGGLAGGPGTGELFF. The CDR3 DNA sequence: TGTGCCAGCAGTGGCGGACTAGCGGGAGGGCCGGGCACCGGGGAGCTGTTTTTT.

A remark on this clone: One end of the junction does not line up with germline, which may come from a read error. The CDR3 DNA reads TGTGCTAGCAGCAGAGCCGGGACAGGGGTGTACGAGCAGTACTTC. It encodes CASSRAGTGVYEQYF. The rearrangement links TRBV7-7 to TRBJ2-7, with 10 positions matching TRBD1. Germline V CDR1 and CDR2: SSHAT, FNYEAQ (reference sequence). This CDR3 comprises 15 residues.

This chain joins TRBV7-2 and TRBJ2-3; D remains ambiguous. The CDR3 sequence is 14 residues long. Trimming took off 6 bases at V and 1 base at J, with 11 bases between the two ends. CDR1 and CDR2 (germline): SGHTA, FQGNSA. The CDR3 DNA follows: TGTGCCAGCAGTACACGGTGGGGCACAGATACGCAGTATTTT. It is translated as CASSTRWGTDTQYF.

The chain joins TRBV9 to TRBJ2-4, with 15 bases fitting TRBD2. V lost 4 bases, J lost 4 bases, and 6 bases stayed unmatched. CDR3 length: 17 amino acids. Germline V gene data show CDR1 as SGDLS and CDR2 as YYNGEE. The chain's CDR3 is CASSPTGTSGGKNIQYF. Here the CDR3 DNA reads TGTGCCAGCAGCCCAACCGGGACTAGCGGGGGGAAAAACATTCAGTACTTC.

V gene TRBV6-5 combines with J gene TRBJ1-5, with D possibly matching TRBD1 (6 bases). The germline V gene encodes CDR1 MNHEY and CDR2 SVGAGI. Trimming pared 6 bases from V and 0 bases from J, leaving 9 bases between. This CDR3 has 14 amino acids. The CDR3 here is CASRQGHSNQPQHF. The CDR3 nucleotides read TGTGCCAGCAGACAGGGACATAGCAATCAGCCCCAGCATTTT.

This rearrangement joins TRBV2 to TRBJ1-4; D gene unclear. Germline-derived CDR1 and CDR2 are SNHLY and FYNNEI. Between the trimmed V and J ends, which lost 7 bases and 0 bases, there was a span of 12 bases. The CDR3 loop spans 15 amino acids. This CDR3 is CASTMTEATNEKLFF. The CDR3 DNA is TGTGCCAGCACCATGACTGAGGCAACTAATGAAAAACTGTTTTTT.

The genes are TRBV5-5 and TRBJ1-1, with 9 positions matching TRBD1. Trimming cost V 0 bases and J 1 base; bases outside gene matches: 7. The CDR3 has 17 residues. Germline V CDR1 and CDR2: SGHKS, YYEKEE (reference sequence). The CDR3 DNA sequence: TGTGCCAGCAGCTTGGTCCAGTACAGGGGGCGGAACACTGAAGCTTTCTTT. Translated, it gives CASSLVQYRGRNTEAFF.

This chain connects TRBV7-8 to TRBJ2-3, with 11 bases identical to TRBD2. Germline CDR1 SGHVS, CDR2 FQNEAQ. CDR3 length equals 17 residues. V dropped 0 bases and J dropped 1; count of bases not matched to a gene: 3. CDR3 DNA: TGTGCCAGCAGCTTAGCGGTGGGACTAGCGGGCACAGATACGCAGTATTTT. It translates to CASSLAVGLAGTDTQYF.

This sequence joins TRBV28 and TRBJ2-7; perhaps TRBD2 as D (6 bases). In germline, CDR1 is MDHEN, CDR2 SYDVKM. The CDR3 is 13 amino acids. V was trimmed by 7 bases and J by 0 bases, leaving 10 bases between them. The CDR3 loop reads CASTGGTSYEQYF. The CDR3, as DNA: TGTGCCAGCACCGGCGGGACCTCCTACGAGCAGTACTTC.

This clone has just a few counts. This sequence joins TRBV7-2 and TRBJ2-1; D gene uncertain. Germline-derived CDR1 and CDR2 are SGHTA and FQGNSA. V lost 0 bases, J lost 6 bases, and 0 bases lay in between. The CDR3 extends over 11 amino acids. The CDR3 nucleotides are TGTGCCAGCAGCTTAGCCAATGAGCAGTTCTTC. It encodes CASSLANEQFF.

CDR3 nucleotide sequence: TGTGCCAGCAGTCAAGCGGGAGCCTCTACGAAGCAGTACTTC. Translating it yields CASSQAGASTKQYF. V gene TRBV28 combines with J gene TRBJ2-7; 8 nucleotides agree with TRBD2. From germline, CDR1 is MDHEN and CDR2 SYDVKM. Unmatched junction bases numbered 11, after V lost 5 bases and J lost 8 bases. The CDR3 consists of 14 residues.

This chain uses TRBV7-8 with TRBJ2-7; TRBD2 matches at 7 bases. Trimming removed 1 base from V and 6 bases from J; junction bases left unmatched: 3. CDR1 and CDR2 (germline): SGHVS, FQNEAQ. The CDR3 runs to 13 residues. CDR3 region: CASSLDPSGEQYF. In DNA, the CDR3 is TGTGCCAGCAGCTTAGATCCTAGCGGCGAGCAGTACTTC.

The V gene is TRBV11-1, the J gene TRBJ1-1; TRBD1 aligns across 8 bases. In germline, CDR1 is SGHAT, CDR2 FQDESV (reference sequence). This CDR3 is 13 amino acids long. V was clipped by 6 bases and J by 2 bases; unmatched bases: 2. This chain's CDR3 is CASSGQGNTEAFF. CDR3 coding DNA: TGTGCCAGCAGTGGACAGGGAAACACTGAAGCTTTCTTT.

The genes are TRBV19 and TRBJ1-5; weak D call: TRBD1 (6 bases). Germline loops: CDR1 LNHDA, CDR2 SQIVND (reference sequence). The V end was cut by 4 bases, the J end by 5 bases, with 9 bases between. There are 13 residues in the CDR3. CDR3 region: CASSTDSYQPQHF. In DNA, the CDR3 is TGTGCCAGTAGTACGGACAGCTATCAGCCCCAGCATTTT.

The chain couples TRBV11-3 to TRBJ1-2; no firm D call. Germline V gene sequence: CDR1 SGHNT, CDR2 YENEEA. This CDR3 has 18 residues. The V end lost 1 base, the J end lost 6 bases, and 24 bases lay between the germline ends. The CDR3 bases are TGTGCCAGCAGCTTAGGAGAGGACGGATCCCCGCTAGTCGATGGCTACACCTTC. Residues: CASSLGEDGSPLVDGYTF. Supplemented by reference TRBV11-3 and TRBJ1-2, the full variable domain reads EAGVVQSPRYKIIEKKQPVAFWCNPISGHNTLYWYLQNLGQGPELLIRYENEEAVDDSQLPKDRFSAERLKGVDSTLKIQPAELGDSAVYLCASSLGEDGSPLVDGYTFGSGTRLTVV.

The chain recombines TRBV2 with TRBJ2-7; D is ambiguous. CDR1 is SNHLY, CDR2 FYNNEI, per germline. The CDR3 length is 12 residues. V was clipped by 0 bases and J by 4 bases, with 4 bases between them. The CDR3 DNA sequence: TGTGCCAGCAGTGAAGCGGATTACGAGCAGTACTTC. This gives the protein CASSEADYEQYF.

This chain connects TRBV18 to TRBJ1-2; 7 bases fit TRBD1. Germline assignment: CDR1 KGHSH and CDR2 LQKENI. Germline trimming cut 3 bases from V and 2 bases from J; bases unmatched to any gene: 6. CDR3 length equals 15 residues. CDR3 loop: CASSPGTEPNYGYTF. DNA of the CDR3: TGTGCCAGCTCACCTGGGACAGAACCAAACTATGGCTACACCTTC.

The chain joins TRBV15 to TRBJ2-3, with 8 bases aligning to TRBD2. The CDR3 loop spans 17 amino acids. The trim removed 1 base at V and 5 bases at J, leaving 11 bases unmatched. Germline CDR1 is LNHNV and CDR2 is YYDKDF (reference sequence). The DNA of the CDR3 is TGTGCCACCAGCAGAGCGGGGGGGGCAGTTCCGAGAGATACGCAGTATTTT. Protein: CATSRAGGAVPRDTQYF.

This clone has only a few counts. V and J are TRBV5-6 and TRBJ1-6; D gene unclear. CDR3 length: 17 amino acids. V was pared by 4 bases and J by 10 bases, with 24 bases between. Looked up from germline, CDR1 is SGHDT and CDR2 is YYEEEE. This CDR3 reads CASSGMREGLGTSPLHF. The CDR3 DNA is TGTGCCAGCAGCGGGATGAGGGAAGGGCTCGGAACGTCACCCCTCCACTTT.

The gene calls are TRBV6-4 and TRBJ2-5; D is unresolved. Germline CDR1 is MRHNA and CDR2 is SNTAGT. The CDR3 sequence is 13 residues long. V was clipped by 5 bases and J by 5 bases, with 12 bases between them. This CDR3 is CASSSGPGETQYF. CDR3 sequence (DNA): TGTGCCAGCAGTTCGGGTCCCGGGGAGACCCAGTACTTC.

The gene calls are TRBV28 and TRBJ1-2; TRBD1 matches at 12 bases. Looked up from germline, CDR1 is MDHEN and CDR2 is SYDVKM. This CDR3 region has 16 residues. V was pared by 5 bases and J by 2 bases, with 6 bases of the junction left unmatched. The CDR3 spells CASSPGTGGGNYGYTF. DNA of the CDR3: TGTGCCAGCAGTCCAGGGACAGGGGGCGGGAACTATGGCTACACCTTC.

The chain links TRBV3-1 (or the pseudogene TRBV3-2) to TRBJ2-2, with a tentative D call TRBD1 (6 bases). V was shortened by 4 bases and J by 2 bases, with 20 bases between the two germline ends. CDR1 is LGHDT and CDR2 is YNNKEL in the germline V gene (reference sequence). The CDR3 spans 18 residues. For the CDR3, the DNA is TGTGCCAGCAGCCGCTATAGAGGCGCAGGGACAAACACCGGGGAGCTGTTTTTT. Its protein is CASSRYRGAGTNTGELFF.

The chain combines TRBV4-1 with TRBJ1-6; 8 bases are a match to TRBD1. The CDR3 length is 17 residues. Per germline, CDR1 MGHRA and CDR2 YSYEKL. The trim removed 1 base at V and 7 bases at J, leaving 9 bases unmatched. CDR3 sequence reads: CASSQVGDRGINSPLHF. The CDR3, as DNA: TGCGCCAGCAGCCAAGTGGGAGACAGGGGAATCAATTCACCCCTCCACTTT.

V gene TRBV7-9 combines with J gene TRBJ2-5, with 9 positions matching TRBD2. V lost 5 bases to trimming and J lost 5 bases; unmatched junction nucleotides: 6. Germline CDR1 SEHNR, CDR2 FQNEAQ (reference sequence). The CDR3 is made up of 14 amino acids. Here the CDR3 reads CASSAGLAVETQYF. The CDR3 bases are TGTGCCAGCAGCGCGGGACTAGCCGTTGAGACCCAGTACTTC.

The rearrangement links TRBV12-3 or TRBV12-4 to TRBJ1-2; D possibly corresponds to TRBD1 (5 bases). Between the trimmed V and J ends, which lost 7 bases and 7 bases, there was a span of 16 bases. The CDR3 extends over 13 amino acids. The CDR3: CASTNPGGGGYTF. The DNA of the CDR3 is TGTGCCAGCACCAACCCGGGGGGTGGTGGCTACACCTTC.